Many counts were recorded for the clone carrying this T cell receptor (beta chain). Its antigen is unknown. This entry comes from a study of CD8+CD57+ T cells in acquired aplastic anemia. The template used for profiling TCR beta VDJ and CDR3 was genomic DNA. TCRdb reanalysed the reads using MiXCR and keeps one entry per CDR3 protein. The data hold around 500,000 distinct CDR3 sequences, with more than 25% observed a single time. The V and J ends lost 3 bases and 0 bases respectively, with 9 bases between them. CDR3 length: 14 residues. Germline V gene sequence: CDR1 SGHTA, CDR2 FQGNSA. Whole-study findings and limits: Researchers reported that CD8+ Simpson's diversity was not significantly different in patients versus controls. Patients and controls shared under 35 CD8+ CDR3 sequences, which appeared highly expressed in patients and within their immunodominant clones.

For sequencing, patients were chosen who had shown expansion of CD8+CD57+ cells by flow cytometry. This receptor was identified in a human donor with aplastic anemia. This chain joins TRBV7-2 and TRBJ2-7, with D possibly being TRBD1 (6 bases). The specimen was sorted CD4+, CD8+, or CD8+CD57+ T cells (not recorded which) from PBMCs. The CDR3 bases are TGTGCCAGCAGCTTTACAGGGAGCTCCTACGAGCAGTACTTC. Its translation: CASSFTGSSYEQYF.